This entry is about one TCR beta chain. Its antigen is unknown. Qualities for individual bases were not recorded, and no much larger clone is one base off. The germline V gene supplies CDR1 MGHRA and CDR2 YSYEKL. From the cysteine up to the phenylalanine, the CDR3 has a length of 16 residues. Left in the record is the CDR3 DNA by itself, 48 bases read in frame from the first base. Relative to germline, V is 4 bases shorter and J is 1 base shorter, with 16 bases between their ends. Using the deep immunoSEQ assay, multiplex PCR amplified TCR CDR3 regions from genomic DNA. Genomic DNA extracted from each cell subset was distributed evenly over all wells of several immunoSEQ 96-well plates, and each plate served as one replicate. Each replicate PCR for sorted subsets received roughly 200 ng genomic DNA, equal to about 30,000 T cell genomes. The purified libraries were quantified using a Qubit 3.0 fluorometer, sized with a Bioanalyzer 2100, and then quantified again using the KAPA Library Quantification kit. Every immunoSEQ 96-well plate was sequenced on a dedicated single-read 150-cycle Illumina NextSeq 550 flow cell. The source study handled its data this way. Because only junctional sequences without quality scores were contained in the immunoSEQ output, filtering matching that applied to full-length reads could not be performed. Sequences were annotated with PyIR, a Python wrapper for IgBLAST v1.9, using IMGT germline references to assign V/J genes and CDR3. Any read was removed if the V/J assignment was weak (E-value above 1e-6), the CDR3 was missing, or the read contained stop codons, out-of-frame junctions, or ambiguous translated residues. A V3J clonotype was defined by an identical inferred V gene, J gene, and CDR3 amino acid sequence. The percentage overlap between two repertoires was calculated by dividing the number of shared unique clonotypes by the size of the smaller repertoire. Three approaches were used to assess repertoire richness: RTK rarefaction, the Chao1 estimator, and Recon v2.1 estimates of unobserved clonotypes. Generation probabilities for all TCRbeta clonotypes obtained by the gDNA method from a handful of donors were computed using OLGA. Imported from immuneACCESS, the table was reduced by TCRdb to in-frame sequences with V and J called. These copies leave out some clones; in studies compared against another copy, an unresolved V gene accounts for under half, and the cause of the remainder is not known. The V and J calls and clone size come from that table; D and trimming were worked out from the DNA. The sample contains hundreds of thousands of clones, about 95% of them found a single time. Roughly 0.1% of the sample is taken by the ten largest.

These data come from a study of shared clonotypes between healthy human individuals (dated by TCRdb to about 2020). As for the study more broadly: The cohort comprised two women and a few men aged 18 to 49 years. Different laboratories and diverse techniques were used to prepare libraries and sequence TCR repertoires, to increase sequencing depth and limit assay-specific biases. The study deeply sequenced blood TCR repertoires of about five healthy adults to estimate repertoire size and the extent of clonotype sharing between individuals. Leukapheresis yielded between about 0.94 and 8.9 billion PBMCs per donor. For each donor, three plates each were used for CD4 naive and CD4 memory, two plates were used for CD8 naive, and one plate was used for CD8 memory. What the work shows at the level of the full study, not this receptor alone: Pairwise subsampling led to the expectation that sequencing depth would affect the degree of clonotype sharing among donors. Naive subsets generally had larger estimated clonotype richness than memory subsets. When a handful of donors were compared, the shared fraction of clonotypes was about 5% for naive CD4, around 3.6% for naive CD8, about 2.4% for memory CD4, and roughly 0.43% for memory CD8. Compared with non-shared clonotypes, the clonotypes found in all four sorted-subset donors had higher generation probabilities. Rarefaction of sorted-subset datasets indicated incomplete sequencing despite the large sequencing depth. Because the study included only a small number of donors, the genetic and exposure-history diversity represented was limited. Sampling was restricted to blood, and TCR repertoires in tissues likely differ from the TCR repertoires found in blood.

CD8 naive samples were CD45RO-negative cells positively selected for CCR7, giving a CD45RA+CCR7+ population that excluded TemRA cells. Donors were healthy HIV-negative adults with no recently reported acute infections or vaccinations. Only Caucasian adults living in Nashville, Tennessee, USA were represented among the donors. Blood was obtained by leukapheresis, after which PBMCs were separated by Ficoll-Histopaque density gradient centrifugation and cryopreserved in liquid nitrogen vapor phase. Analytical flow cytometry was used to check the purity and quantity of every magnetically sorted T cell population. From each sorted fraction, genomic DNA was isolated and quantified by UV absorbance on a Nanodrop 2000c.

The rearrangement joined TRBV4-1 to TRBJ1-1, with a tentative D gene TRBD1 over 5 matching bases. What was sequenced was naive CD8+ T cells sorted from blood. The label giving this sample's cell subset or site can be read as: CD45RA+CCR7+. The sequence came from a woman in her thirties in good health. CDR3 reads: CASSPLSKGRNTEAFF. The bases read TGCGCCAGCAGCCCGCTCTCCAAGGGGAGGAACACTGAAGCTTTCTTT.